The 30 T cell receptor beta chains presented below share a single source sample, sequenced in a study of blood T cell repertoires in COVID-19. Generated by immunoSEQ multiplex PCR, the TCRdb table keeps only in-frame clones and is missing some. The sample lists 150,000 to 200,000 clones, roughly four fifths occurring once. What was sequenced was peripheral blood. Receptors were obtained from a woman aged 70 to 79 with COVID-19, enrolled during active disease.

The V gene is TRBV4-1, the J gene TRBJ1-4; TRBD1 matches at 7 bases. V was pared by 5 bases and J by 8 bases, with 8 bases of the junction left unmatched. CDR3 length equals 14 residues. Germline V gene lookup returns CDR1 MGHRA and CDR2 YSYEKL. The CDR3 DNA follows: TGCGCCAGCAGCTTAAGACAGGGCCGGGAAAAACTGTTTTTT. Its translation is CASSLRQGREKLFF.

A remark on this clone: Additional DNA sequences in this sample encode the identical CDR3. V and J are TRBV2 and TRBJ2-5; 10 bases agree with TRBD2. CDR1 SNHLY and CDR2 FYNNEI come from the germline V gene. The CDR3 length is 15 residues. The V and J ends lost 4 bases and 0 bases, in that order; junction bases with no gene match: 2. The CDR3 nucleotides are TGTGCCAGCAGTGGAGCGGGGGGGTACCAAGAGACCCAGTACTTC. It is translated as CASSGAGGYQETQYF.

The chain uses TRBV5-6 and TRBJ2-7, with 13 nucleotides matching TRBD2. The CDR3 totals 17 residues. Trimming took 5 bases from V and 7 from J; bases not matched to a gene: 15. Germline V gene lookup returns CDR1 SGHDT and CDR2 YYEEEE. The CDR3 sequence: CASSPGGLAGVPREQYF. The CDR3 DNA is TGTGCCAGCAGTCCGGGCGGACTAGCGGGGGTCCCTAGGGAGCAGTACTTC.

In this sample, this clone turned up a few times. The identical CDR3 is also encoded by other nucleotide sequences in the sample. The chain couples TRBV28 to TRBJ2-7, with TRBD1 identical over 11 bases. CDR1 and CDR2 (germline): MDHEN, SYDVKM. Germline trimming cut 6 bases from V and 2 bases from J; bases unmatched to any gene: 9. The CDR3 is made up of 16 amino acids. The DNA of the CDR3 is TGTGCCAGCAGACCCCCGGGACAGGGGGGTCCCTACGAGCAGTACTTC. Encoded protein: CASRPPGQGGPYEQYF.

The CDR3 DNA is TGTGCCAGTAGTGGGTACAGGGGAGAGGGGACCCAGTACTTC. Translating it yields CASSGYRGEGTQYF. V usage is TRBV19 and J usage is TRBJ2-5, with 7 bases that match TRBD1. The CDR3 covers 14 residues. With 5 bases clipped from V and 7 bases from J, the junction kept 10 bases outside the gene matches. Germline lookup yields CDR1 LNHDA and CDR2 SQIVND (reference sequence).

The V and J genes are TRBV10-2 and TRBJ1-4; 9 bases match TRBD1. The CDR3 sequence is 15 residues long. The V and J ends lost 3 bases and 4 bases, in that order; junction bases with no gene match: 3. The germline gives CDR1 WSHSY, CDR2 SAAADI. The CDR3 loop is CASSEGTGINEKLFF. As DNA, the CDR3 is TGCGCCAGCAGTGAAGGGACAGGGATTAATGAAAAACTGTTTTTT.

The chain has TRBV5-4 and TRBJ2-5; TRBD2 matches 7 bases. This CDR3 is built from 16 residues. V gave up 6 bases and J gave up 1 base; unmatched junction bases: 12. The V gene's germline CDR1 is SGHNT and CDR2 YYREEE (reference sequence). The CDR3 is CASTLGAGRPQETQYF. CDR3 coding DNA: TGTGCCAGCACCCTGGGAGCGGGGCGCCCCCAAGAGACCCAGTACTTC.

The CDR3 region is CASSKWPRDSDTGELFF. As DNA, the CDR3 is TGTGCCAGCAGCAAATGGCCCCGGGACAGCGACACCGGGGAGCTGTTTTTT. This chain joins TRBV9 and TRBJ2-2, with 7 bases identical to TRBD1. The J segment lost 3 bases and the V segment lost 4 bases, leaving 12 bases of the junction unmatched. The CDR3 covers 17 residues. Germline loops: CDR1 SGDLS, CDR2 YYNGEE.

The V and J genes are TRBV3-1 (or the pseudogene TRBV3-2) and TRBJ1-2; possible D gene TRBD1, 6 bases. Trimming removed 2 bases from V and 4 bases from J, with 14 bases in between. The CDR3 consists of 15 residues. From germline, CDR1 is LGHDT and CDR2 YNNKEL (reference sequence). CDR3 DNA: TGTGCCAGCAGCCAATCTTTCAGGGGACCCTATGGCTACACCTTC. Its translation: CASSQSFRGPYGYTF.

V and J are TRBV30 and TRBJ1-5; D ambiguous. Germline loops: CDR1 GTSNPN, CDR2 SVGIG (reference sequence). Trimming removed 2 bases at V and 3 bases at J, with 14 bases between. The CDR3 sequence is 15 residues long. Here the CDR3 reads CAWSQGGAVNQPQHF. Here the CDR3 DNA reads TGTGCCTGGAGTCAAGGCGGAGCTGTCAATCAGCCCCAGCATTTT.

The chain recombines TRBV7-2 with TRBJ1-5, with a weak D call TRBD1 (6 bases). Trimming pared 0 bases from V and 9 bases from J, leaving 9 bases between. There are 13 residues in the CDR3. Per germline, CDR1 SGHTA and CDR2 FQGNSA. The CDR3 sequence: CASSLAPDRPQHF. Written as DNA, the CDR3 is TGTGCCAGCAGCTTAGCCCCGGACAGGCCCCAGCATTTT. Filled out from reference TRBV7-2 and TRBJ1-5, the complete variable domain reads GAGVSQSPSNKVTEKGKDVELRCDPISGHTALYWYRQSLGQGLEFLIYFQGNSAPDKSGLPSDRFSAERTGGSVSTLTIQRTQQEDSAVYLCASSLAPDRPQHFGDGTRLSIL.

The chain couples TRBV28 to TRBJ1-2; D is possibly TRBD1 (5 bases). This CDR3 region has 11 residues. V lost 8 bases and J 4 bases, leaving 8 bases between the germline ends. Germline CDR1 MDHEN, CDR2 SYDVKM. CDR3 DNA sequence: TGTGCCAGCCTTCAGGGCTATGGCTACACCTTC. Amino acids: CASLQGYGYTF.

The chain couples TRBV28 to TRBJ1-6; TRBD1 agrees at 9 bases. In germline, CDR1 is MDHEN, CDR2 SYDVKM. The CDR3 consists of 15 residues. V shed 8 bases and J 4 bases; nucleotides not matched to a gene: 6. CDR3 sequence: CASSGTGNYNSPLHF. The CDR3 nucleotides are TGTGCCAGCTCGGGGACAGGGAATTATAATTCACCCCTCCACTTT.

The chain has TRBV21-1 and TRBJ1-2. TRBV21-1 is labeled a pseudogene. This CDR3 is 14 amino acids long. CDR3 region: CASSKDGGSYGYTF. CDR3 sequence (DNA): TGTGCCAGCAGCAAAGACGGCGGAAGCTATGGCTACACCTTC.

The gene calls are TRBV2 and TRBJ1-1; TRBD1 might be the D (6 bases). This CDR3 region has 13 residues. V was clipped by 5 bases and J by 1 base, with 8 bases between them. CDR1 is SNHLY and CDR2 is FYNNEI in the germline V gene. Written as DNA, the CDR3 is TGTGCCAGCAGTTCGGACAGGAACACTGAAGCTTTCTTT. Its protein product is CASSSDRNTEAFF.

V is TRBV7-7 and J is TRBJ2-6; TRBD2 matches at 9 bases. The length of the CDR3 is 16 residues. Trimming cost V 8 bases and J 2 bases; bases outside gene matches: 7. Germline V gene data show CDR1 as SSHAT and CDR2 as FNYEAQ (reference sequence). CDR3 residues: CASGTSSRPGANVLTF. CDR3 sequence (DNA): TGTGCCAGCGGGACTAGCTCACGCCCTGGGGCCAACGTCCTGACTTTC.

CDR3 amino acids: CAWSVYRGGAAGELFF. In nucleotides, the CDR3 is TGTGCCTGGAGTGTTTATCGGGGGGGCGCGGCCGGGGAGCTGTTTTTT. The chain recombines TRBV30 with TRBJ2-2, with 8 bases that match TRBD2. This CDR3 has 16 amino acids. The junction had 9 bases not matched to a gene; V was cut back by 0 bases and J by 6 bases. In germline, CDR1 is GTSNPN, CDR2 SVGIG (reference sequence).

The chain has TRBV28 and TRBJ2-2, with 8 bases that match TRBD2. The germline V gene has CDR1 MDHEN and CDR2 SYDVKM. V was pared by 7 bases and J by 4 bases, with 8 bases of the junction left unmatched. There are 15 residues in the CDR3. The DNA for the CDR3 is TGTGCCAGCATGAGCGGGAGCAGGGTCACCGGGGAGCTGTTTTTT. Amino acids: CASMSGSRVTGELFF.

The chain links TRBV21-1 to TRBJ2-7; the table's D call, TRBD1, was not checked against the DNA. TRBV21-1 is a recognized pseudogene. This CDR3 contains 15 residues. The CDR3 protein is CASSKATGFPYEQYF. The CDR3 DNA follows: TGTGCCAGCAGCAAAGCGACAGGGTTCCCCTACGAGCAGTACTTC.

This sequence joins TRBV7-3 and TRBJ2-5; 8 positions match TRBD2. Germline V lookup: CDR1 SGHTA, CDR2 FQGTGA. V was pared by 4 bases and J by 4 bases, with 8 bases of the junction left unmatched. The CDR3 is 15 amino acids. The CDR3 DNA follows: TGTGCCAGCAGCTCCTATAGCGGGATCGGAGAGACCCAGTACTTC. Amino acids: CASSSYSGIGETQYF.

The chain carries TRBV5-1 and TRBJ2-7, with 8 bases matching TRBD1. J was trimmed by 7 bases and V by 0 bases; bases with no gene match: 3. Germline CDR1 is SGHRS and CDR2 is YFSETQ. The CDR3 has 13 amino acids. The CDR3 protein is CASSLARTGEQYF. CDR3 sequence (DNA): TGCGCCAGCAGCTTGGCACGGACAGGGGAGCAGTACTTC.

This clone was found once. The chain uses TRBV6-5 and TRBJ2-1; a weak D match, TRBD2 (6 bases). Germline lookup yields CDR1 MNHEY and CDR2 SVGAGI. V gave up 2 bases and J gave up 0 bases, with 8 bases separating them. The CDR3 covers 15 residues. CDR3 nucleotide sequence: TGTGCCAGCAGTTACAGGCGGGACTCCTACAATGAGCAGTTCTTC. Amino acid sequence: CASSYRRDSYNEQFF.

This chain links TRBV7-2 with TRBJ2-1; 9 nucleotides match TRBD2. Trimming removed 3 bases from V and 7 bases from J; junction bases left unmatched: 13. Looked up from germline, CDR1 is SGHTA and CDR2 is FQGNSA. The CDR3 loop spans 17 amino acids. CDR3 amino acids: CASSFPPGGRGTNEQFF. CDR3 DNA sequence: TGTGCCAGCAGCTTTCCCCCGGGCGGGAGGGGCACAAATGAGCAGTTCTTC.

The chain combines TRBV7-2 with TRBJ2-7; 14 bases agree with TRBD2. Germline CDR1 SGHTA, CDR2 FQGNSA. V lost 3 bases, J lost 1 base, and 2 bases stayed unmatched. The CDR3 covers 16 residues. The DNA for the CDR3 is TGTGCCAGCAGCTTGGGACTAGCGGGGGCTTCCTACGAGCAGTACTTC. Its protein product is CASSLGLAGASYEQYF.

The V call is TRBV3-1 (or the pseudogene TRBV3-2), the J call TRBJ2-3; weak D call: TRBD2 (7 bases). Trimming pared 0 bases from V and 5 bases from J, leaving 15 bases between. There are 16 residues in the CDR3. Germline V gene lookup returns CDR1 LGHDT and CDR2 YNNKEL (reference sequence). CDR3 sequence reads: CASSQDGAGARDTQYF. The CDR3 nucleotides are TGTGCCAGCAGCCAAGATGGGGCGGGGGCGAGAGATACGCAGTATTTT.

This chain links TRBV6-6 with TRBJ2-7, with D perhaps TRBD1 (5 bases). Trimming pared 6 bases from V and 0 bases from J, leaving 21 bases between. The CDR3 has 17 residues. CDR1 and CDR2 from the germline V gene are MNHNY and SVGAGI (reference sequence). CDR3: CASSRMSGLLISYEQYF. The CDR3 DNA is TGTGCCAGCAGCCGAATGTCAGGGCTACTAATCTCCTACGAGCAGTACTTC.

This chain joins TRBV7-8 and TRBJ2-7, with 7 bases matching TRBD1. The germline V gene encodes CDR1 SGHVS and CDR2 FQNEAQ. V was clipped by 3 bases and J by 6 bases; unmatched bases: 5. CDR3 size: 13 residues. This CDR3 reads CASSFDRAGEQYF. CDR3 DNA sequence: TGTGCCAGCAGCTTCGACAGGGCGGGCGAGCAGTACTTC. Complete variable domain (other parts from reference TRBV7-8 and TRBJ2-7): GAGVSQSPRYKVAKRGQDVALRCDPISGHVSLFWYQQALGQGPEFLTYFQNEAQLDKSGLPSDRFFAERPEGSVSTLKIQRTQQEDSAVYLCASSFDRAGEQYFGPGTRLTVT.

V and J are TRBV6-5 and TRBJ2-7; possibly TRBD2 for D (6 bases). CDR1 is MNHEY and CDR2 is SVGAGI in the germline V gene. Trimming pared 7 bases from V and 5 bases from J, leaving 15 bases between. The CDR3 extends over 13 amino acids. The CDR3 coding sequence is TGTGCCAGCACCTCCGGACTAACTCACGAGCAGTACTTC. It codes for CASTSGLTHEQYF.

CDR3 coding DNA: TGCAGCGTTGCTTTCAGCGGACCCTACAATGAGCAGTTCTTC. Translated, it gives CSVAFSGPYNEQFF. The V gene is TRBV29-1, the J gene TRBJ2-1, with D maybe TRBD2 (5 bases). The CDR3 length is 14 residues. V lost 4 bases and J lost 2, with 12 bases in between. From germline, CDR1 is SQVTM and CDR2 ANQGSEA.

This clone was found once. This chain uses TRBV5-1 with TRBJ2-1, with TRBD2 matching over 11 bases. Germline CDR1 is SGHRS and CDR2 is YFSETQ. The length of the CDR3 is 16 residues. J gave up 4 bases and V 1 base, and 4 bases lay outside the gene matches. CDR3 coding DNA: TGCGCCAGCAGCTTGAGCGTAGCGGGAGGGTACAATGAGCAGTTCTTC. Translation: CASSLSVAGGYNEQFF.